Below are 15 T cell receptor beta chains sequenced from a single sample in a study of cytomegalovirus exposure and HLA in healthy donors (dated by TCRdb to the late 2010s). The receptor library was made with the immunoSEQ multiplex PCR assay. The multiplex PCR relied on a mix of 60 forward primers for TCR Vbeta segments and 13 reverse primers for TCR Jbeta segments. TCRdb provides this immuneACCESS table in a form limited to in-frame rearrangements. Some clones are lacking; in checked studies, under half of them reflect an unresolved V gene, and why the rest are absent is not known. This sample has some 120,000 clones in its table, and 15% to 19% of those were observed once. Together, the top ten hold 1.9% of the sample. Material for sequencing was PBMCs. The origin of the receptors is a woman under 30 in good health and CMV-seronegative.

The chain combines TRBV5-1 with TRBJ2-3; 10 positions match TRBD2. The germline gives CDR1 SGHRS, CDR2 YFSETQ. Trimming cost V 6 bases and J 0 bases; bases outside gene matches: 4. The CDR3 is 15 amino acids. The CDR3 reads CASTLAGASTDTQYF. The DNA of the CDR3 is TGCGCCAGCACCCTAGCGGGGGCCAGCACAGATACGCAGTATTTT.

This clone has only a few counts. The rearrangement joins TRBV9 to TRBJ1-1; D perhaps matches TRBD1 (6 bases). The length of the CDR3 is 13 residues. Germline V gene lookup returns CDR1 SGDLS and CDR2 YYNGEE. With 5 bases removed from V and 6 bases from J, the gap between germline ends came to 14 bases. Here the CDR3 reads CASSLGGASEAFF. The CDR3 DNA sequence: TGTGCCAGCAGTCTTGGGGGGGCCTCTGAAGCTTTCTTT.

The chain is built from TRBV7-8 and TRBJ2-6; D possibly corresponds to TRBD1 (5 bases). Trimming shortened V by 0 bases and J by 0 bases, and 6 bases separated the two germline ends. Germline lookup yields CDR1 SGHVS and CDR2 FQNEAQ. The CDR3 has 16 amino acids. CDR3 sequence reads: CASSLARASGANVLTF. For the CDR3, the DNA is TGTGCCAGCAGCTTAGCCAGGGCCTCTGGGGCCAACGTCCTGACTTTC. Full variable domain (remainder filled in from reference TRBV7-8 and TRBJ2-6): GAGVSQSPRYKVAKRGQDVALRCDPISGHVSLFWYQQALGQGPEFLTYFQNEAQLDKSGLPSDRFFAERPEGSVSTLKIQRTQQEDSAVYLCASSLARASGANVLTFGAGSRLTVL.

The chain employs TRBV19 and TRBJ1-1, with a possible D match to TRBD1 (5 bases). The CDR3 is made up of 17 amino acids. V was clipped by 1 base and J by 1 base, with 16 bases between them. The germline V gene has CDR1 LNHDA and CDR2 SQIVND (reference sequence). The CDR3 spells CASSIGWEEGPNTEAFF. CDR3 in DNA: TGTGCCAGTAGTATAGGGTGGGAGGAGGGACCGAACACTGAAGCTTTCTTT. The variable domain in full, with the rest retrieved from reference TRBV19 and TRBJ1-1, is DGGITQSPKYLFRKEGQNVTLSCEQNLNHDAMYWYRQDPGQGLRLIYYSQIVNDFQKGDIAEGYSVSREKKESFPLTVTSAQKNPTAFYLCASSIGWEEGPNTEAFFGQGTRLTVV.

This clone was detected a few times. The gene calls are TRBV5-1 and TRBJ2-7, with 8 bases aligning to TRBD2. Trimming cost V 2 bases and J 3 bases; bases outside gene matches: 13. This CDR3 has 17 residues. Germline values: CDR1 SGHRS, CDR2 YFSETQ. The CDR3 nucleotides are TGCGCCAGCAGCTTACATGGGGAGACTAGCGCCTACTACGAGCAGTACTTC. Protein product: CASSLHGETSAYYEQYF.

This clone was detected a few times. The rearrangement uses TRBV5-1 and TRBJ1-1; 7 bases map to TRBD1. Germline CDR1 SGHRS, CDR2 YFSETQ. After removal of 0 bases from V and 9 bases from J, the junction contained 11 bases not matched to a gene. The CDR3 has 15 residues. CDR3 in DNA: TGCGCCAGCAGCTTGGCCGGAGGTTTGGGACAGCAAGCTTTCTTT. Translating it yields CASSLAGGLGQQAFF.

The V gene is TRBV4-2, the J gene TRBJ1-2; a weak D match, TRBD1 (5 bases). V shed 0 bases and J shed 4 bases, with 12 bases lying between them. The CDR3 contains 15 residues. Germline loops: CDR1 LGHNA, CDR2 YNFKEQ. The CDR3 spells CASSQDPGSGYGYTF. In nucleotides, the CDR3 is TGTGCCAGCAGCCAAGATCCAGGGTCTGGCTATGGCTACACCTTC.

The chain links TRBV27 to TRBJ2-7; 7 nucleotides agree with TRBD2. In germline, CDR1 is MNHEY, CDR2 SMNVEV (reference sequence). The ends lost 5 bases at V and 7 bases at J; junction bases unmatched: 8. There are 13 residues in the CDR3. This CDR3 reads CASSLSGIGEQYF. The CDR3, as DNA: TGTGCCAGCAGTCTCAGCGGGATTGGAGAGCAGTACTTC.

The J gene is TRBJ1-3, the V gene TRBV27; 8 nucleotides agree with TRBD1. Germline V gives CDR1 MNHEY, CDR2 SMNVEV (reference sequence). The CDR3 has 19 amino acids. With 4 bases clipped from V and 2 bases from J, the junction kept 16 bases outside the gene matches. CDR3 region: CASSSSLGTGKIAGNTIYF. The CDR3 bases are TGTGCCAGCAGTTCCTCCCTCGGGACAGGAAAAATAGCTGGAAACACCATATATTTT.

In this sample, this clone turned up a few times. This chain connects TRBV4-1 to TRBJ1-2, with 7 bases matching TRBD1. The germline gives CDR1 MGHRA, CDR2 YSYEKL. This CDR3 has 13 amino acids. J gave up 4 bases and V 5 bases, and 4 bases lay outside the gene matches. The CDR3 here is CASSSTGVYGYTF. In DNA form, the CDR3 reads TGCGCCAGCAGCTCTACAGGGGTCTATGGCTACACCTTC.

This clone came up a few times. The rearrangement links TRBV27 to TRBJ1-1, with TRBD1 matching over 7 bases. Unmatched junction bases numbered 8, after V lost 8 bases and J lost 5 bases. Germline V gives CDR1 MNHEY, CDR2 SMNVEV (reference sequence). The CDR3 has 13 residues. Written as DNA, the CDR3 is TGTGCCAGCGGGAAACAGGGGAGAACTGAAGCTTTCTTT. This encodes CASGKQGRTEAFF.

The chain is built from TRBV11-2 and TRBJ2-2; 8 bases line up with TRBD2. This CDR3 has 15 amino acids. With 5 bases clipped from V and 4 bases from J, the junction kept 6 bases outside the gene matches. Germline CDR1 and CDR2: SGHAT and FQNNGV. The CDR3 nucleotides read TGTGCCAGCAGCCAAGGACTAGCACGCACCGGGGAGCTGTTTTTT. Translating it yields CASSQGLARTGELFF.

Notes on this clone: At one boundary the junction diverges from the germline segment, which might be a read error. The V gene is TRBV4-1, the J gene TRBJ2-7, with 9 bases identical to TRBD1. This CDR3 has 15 residues. Germline lookup yields CDR1 MGHRA and CDR2 YSYEKL. The CDR3, as DNA: TGCGCCAGCAGCGAAGAGGAGGACAGGGGCTACGAGCAGTACTTC. Translation: CASSEEEDRGYEQYF.

This clone showed up just a few times. The chain is built from TRBV5-4 and TRBJ1-2; D possibly corresponds to TRBD1 (5 bases). Germline V gene sequence: CDR1 SGHNT, CDR2 YYREEE (reference sequence). CDR3 length: 18 amino acids. V was shortened by 0 bases and J by 3 bases, with 21 bases between the two germline ends. The CDR3 bases are TGTGCCAGCAGCTTGGACCCATCCGGGGCGGGGGAACACTATGGCTACACCTTC. Its protein product is CASSLDPSGAGEHYGYTF.

This clone was counted only a few times. The J gene is TRBJ2-7, the V gene TRBV5-6; 7 positions agree with TRBD2. V lost 1 base to trimming and J lost 3 bases; unmatched junction nucleotides: 4. From germline, CDR1 is SGHDT and CDR2 YYEEEE. The CDR3 has 14 amino acids. The CDR3 region is CASSLPSGVYEQYF. The CDR3 coding sequence is TGTGCCAGCAGCTTGCCTAGCGGAGTCTACGAGCAGTACTTC. Complete variable domain (other parts from reference TRBV5-6 and TRBJ2-7): DAGVTQSPTHLIKTRGQQVTLRCSPKSGHDTVSWYQQALGQGPQFIFQYYEEEERQRGNFPDRFSGHQFPNYSSELNVNALLLGDSALYLCASSLPSGVYEQYFGPGTRLTVT.